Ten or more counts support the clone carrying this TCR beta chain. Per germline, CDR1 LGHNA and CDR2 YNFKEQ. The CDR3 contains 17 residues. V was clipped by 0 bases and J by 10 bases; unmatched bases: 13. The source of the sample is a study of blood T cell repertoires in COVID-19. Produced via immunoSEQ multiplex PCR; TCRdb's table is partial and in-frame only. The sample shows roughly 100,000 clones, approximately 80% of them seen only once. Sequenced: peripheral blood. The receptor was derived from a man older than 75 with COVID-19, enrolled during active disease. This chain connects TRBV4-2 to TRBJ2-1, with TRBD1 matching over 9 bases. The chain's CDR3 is CASSQDRGTGTPREQFF. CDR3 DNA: TGTGCCAGCAGCCAAGATAGGGGGACAGGGACCCCCCGAGAGCAGTTCTTC.